Given below is one T cell receptor beta chain in context. There are many counts of this clonotype. No cognate antigen has been identified for it. Compared with germline, one end of the junction differs, possibly owing to a read error. These data are taken from a study of response to subunit inactivated influenza vaccine listed by TCRdb under 2018. Some background on the complete study: Deep quantitative T cell receptor repertoire profiling was used in the study to track responses to a trivalent subunit inactivated influenza vaccine. Overall study results and their limits: The authors proposed that each seasonal influenza vaccination may bring in only a limited number of new T cells.

Library construction relied on RT-PCR. The reads were generated on an Illumina HiSeq 2500. In TCRdb, the public reads were trimmed at Q25 with fastp and aligned with MiXCR, with productive beta chains retained. Every distinct CDR3 protein forms one entry, paired with its most common genes and DNA. The sample has some 540,000 distinct CDR3 sequences on record, approximately 24% of them singletons. The top ten constitute under 3.5% of the sample. In the germline V gene, CDR1 corresponds to SGHRS and CDR2 to YFSETQ. From cysteine to phenylalanine, the CDR3 is 14 amino acids long. The read is trimmed to its CDR3 DNA, 42 bases read in frame from base 1. This sample also appeared in a second study, on T cells expressing NK-cell markers. In that second paper, the authors write: TCR beta cDNA libraries were prepared using 5'RACE template switching, which introduced a universal primer site and unique molecular identifiers. Three sorted T-cell subsets (CD3+CD56+NKG2C+, CD3+CD56+NKG2C- and CD3+CD56-NKG2C+) from under 10 donors had their TCR beta-chain repertoires profiled. Seven of the eight sequenced donors were HCMV-seropositive and one was HCMV-seronegative. To restrict sorting to alphabetaTCR-expressing T cells, an anti-gammadeltaTCR antibody was added in several experiments. For roughly six donors, the dominant CD3+CD56+NKG2C+ clonotypes were among the top 10 CD8+ clonotypes and accounted for roughly 1.0-8% of CD8+ T cells. Those dominant clonotypes were again the most abundant among CD3+CD56-NKG2C+ cells in a few donors, at about 25-65%. It remained unclear whether the expanded NKG2C-expressing T cell clones were specific for HCMV antigens. All eight donors whose samples were sequenced were randomly selected healthy volunteers, three of them men and five women. To determine HCMV serostatus, a commercial ELISA kit was used to detect HCMV-specific IgG in serum. Ficoll density gradient centrifugation was used to isolate peripheral blood mononuclear cells from blood. Using Miltenyi isolation kits, CD4+ and CD8+ T cells were isolated from PBMC through magnetic immunoseparation. Priming for cDNA synthesis came from the TCR beta constant segment, and two successive PCR amplification steps followed. Libraries were sequenced as 2 x 150 bp reads on Illumina HiSeq 2000/2500, MiSeq or NextSeq. MIGEC handled demultiplexing of the reads and grouping by UMI, while MiTCR was used to assemble and quantify clonotypes. Only TCR cDNA sequences supported by at least two reads were kept to exclude erroneous sequences. Downstream repertoire analysis used the tcR package, and clonotypes were matched across fractions by CDR3 nucleotide sequence plus V segment. VDJmatch was used to annotate antigen specificity against VDJdb, with one amino acid substitution allowed in CDR3.

The sequence was obtained from a man aged 50 to 60 who received an inactivated influenza vaccine. Donor details come from another sample of the same person, matched by shared clones. The chain was built from TRBV5-1 and TRBJ2-1; TRBD1 is possibly the D segment (6 matching bases). The sequencing used CD4+ T cells sorted from PBMCs, collected roughly 12 days after vaccination. The nucleotide sequence reads TGCGCCAGCAGTTTGGTCCGGACAGCCAATGAGCAGTTCTTC. This encodes CASSLVRTANEQFF. The full variable domain, completed from the reference TRBV5-1 and TRBJ2-1 proteins outside the CDR3, reads KAGVTQTPRYLIKTRGQQVTLSCSPISGHRSVSWYQQTPGQGLQFLFEYFSETQRNKGNFPGRFSGRQFSNSRSEMNVSTLELGDSALYLCASSLVRTANEQFFGPGTRLTVL.